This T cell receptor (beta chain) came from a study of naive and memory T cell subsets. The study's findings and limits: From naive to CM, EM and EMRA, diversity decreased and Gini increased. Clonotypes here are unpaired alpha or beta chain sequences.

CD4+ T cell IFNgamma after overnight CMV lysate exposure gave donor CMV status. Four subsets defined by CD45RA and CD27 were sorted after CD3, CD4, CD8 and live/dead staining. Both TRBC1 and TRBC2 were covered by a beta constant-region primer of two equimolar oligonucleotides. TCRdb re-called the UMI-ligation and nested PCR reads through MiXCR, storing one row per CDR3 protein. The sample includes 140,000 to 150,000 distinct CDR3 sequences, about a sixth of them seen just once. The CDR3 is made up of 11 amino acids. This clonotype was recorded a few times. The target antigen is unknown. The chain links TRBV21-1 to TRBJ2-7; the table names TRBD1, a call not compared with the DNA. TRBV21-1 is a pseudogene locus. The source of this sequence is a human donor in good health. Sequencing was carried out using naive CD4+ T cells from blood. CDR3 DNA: TGTGCCAGCAGCAATTTTGGGAGGGACAGTTTC. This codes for CASSNFGRDSF.